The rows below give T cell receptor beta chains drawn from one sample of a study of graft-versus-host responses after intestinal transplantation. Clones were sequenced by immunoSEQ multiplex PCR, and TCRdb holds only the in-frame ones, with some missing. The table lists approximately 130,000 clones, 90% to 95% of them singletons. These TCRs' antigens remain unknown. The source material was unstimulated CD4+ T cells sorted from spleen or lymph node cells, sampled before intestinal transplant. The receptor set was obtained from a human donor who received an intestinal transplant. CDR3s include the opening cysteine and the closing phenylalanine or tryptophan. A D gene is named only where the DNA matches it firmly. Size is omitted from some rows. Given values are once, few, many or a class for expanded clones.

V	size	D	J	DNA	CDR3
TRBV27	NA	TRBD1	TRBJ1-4	TGTGCCAGCAAGGACAGGGATAGGGAAAAACTGTTTTTT	CASKDRDREKLFF
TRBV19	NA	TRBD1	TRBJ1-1	TGTGCCAGTAGTAGGGGGACAGCTCGGATGAACACTGAAGCTTTCTTT	CASSRGTARMNTEAFF
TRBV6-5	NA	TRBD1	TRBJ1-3	TGTGCCAGCAGACCGACAGGGGCAAACACCATATATTTT	CASRPTGANTIYF
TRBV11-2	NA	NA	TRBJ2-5	TGTGCCAGCAGCTTAGAAGGGTCGGGGAAGACCCAGTACTTC	CASSLEGSGKTQYF
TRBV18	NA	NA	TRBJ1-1	TGTGCCAGCTCACTACAGGGTTTGACTGAAGCTTTCTTT	CASSLQGLTEAFF
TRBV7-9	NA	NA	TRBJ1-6	TGTGCCAGCAGTTCGGATCTGGGTTATTCACCCCTCCACTTT	CASSSDLGYSPLHF
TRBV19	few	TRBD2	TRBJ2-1	TGTGCCAGTAGGGGGGGACTAGCGGTGATCGAGGAGCAGTTCTTC	CASRGGLAVIEEQFF
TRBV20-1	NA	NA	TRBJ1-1	TGCAGTGCTAGTTCAGCGACTGAAGCTTTCTTT	CSASSATEAFF
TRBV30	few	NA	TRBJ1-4	TGTGCCCGGCAAGGGGGAGGAGAAAAACTGTTTTTT	CARQGGGEKLFF
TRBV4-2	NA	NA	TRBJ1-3	TGTGCCAGCAGCCCCCGGGATACTGGAAACACCATATATTTT	CASSPRDTGNTIYF
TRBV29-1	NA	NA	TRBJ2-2	TGCAGCGTTTACATTGGGTCAGCGAACACCGGGGAGCTGTTTTTT	CSVYIGSANTGELFF